Listed below are T cell receptor beta chains from one sample, sequenced in a study of PD-1 blockade in classical Hodgkin lymphoma. Data came from immunoSEQ multiplex PCR; TCRdb stores just in-frame clones and leaves some out. The table has approximately 44,000 clones, more than 70% seen once. Source: peripheral blood mononuclear cells (PBMCs), taken at baseline. All receptors derive from a human donor with classical Hodgkin lymphoma. Each CDR3 is given without its conserved first and last residue. Where a row states a size, it is once, few, many or the class of an expanded clone; other rows omit it.

abundance	v_gene	j_gene	CDR3aa
.	TRBV19	TRBJ2-2	ASSITSIEAGELF
.	TRBV27	TRBJ1-1	ASSSGMNTEAF
.	TRBV7-7	TRBJ2-1	ASSLADSSYNEQF
few	TRBV14	TRBJ1-1	ASSYSGVTEAF
.	TRBV6-5	TRBJ1-1	ASSYGGNTEAF
.	TRBV2	TRBJ1-4	ATLSMGTGPEKLF
.	TRBV14	TRBJ1-2	ASSQDRQLEGYT
.	TRBV28	TRBJ1-5	ASILSLAGNQPQH
.	TRBV30	TRBJ1-1	AWSVLGWNTEAF
.	TRBV28	TRBJ1-1	ASREDYRNTEAF
.	TRBV6-5	TRBJ1-5	ASNLRQGARQPQH
.	TRBV6-6	TRBJ1-1	ASSVQEAF
.	TRBV30	TRBJ1-2	AWSRTGGAYGYT
.	TRBV19	TRBJ1-4	ASSPGTATNEKLF
.	TRBV18	TRBJ2-1	ASSVQGYNEQF
.	TRBV6-5	TRBJ1-1	ASTPAEGWVTEAF
.	TRBV28	TRBJ2-3	ASSFLSGTDTQY
once	TRBV30	TRBJ1-2	AWNQGFMPYGYT
.	TRBV6-5	TRBJ2-7	ASSHTGHSYEQY
.	TRBV28	TRBJ2-7	ASSRIAGIYEQY
.	TRBV5-3	TRBJ2-5	ASSLQGRETQY
.	TRBV6-5	TRBJ1-6	ASSYSRSPLH
.	TRBV5-1	TRBJ2-3	ASSYRVSDTQY
once	TRBV2	TRBJ2-5	ASSSETQY
.	TRBV7-9	TRBJ2-2	ASSTRAGTNTGELF
.	TRBV28	TRBJ2-7	ASSFISRTKGYEQY
.	TRBV14	TRBJ2-5	ASSQLHFPGETQY
.	TRBV29-1	TRBJ1-4	SVEVQGGREKLF
few	TRBV11-1	TRBJ2-7	ASSPGGSGFYEQY
once	TRBV30	TRBJ1-5	AWSGTGSNQPQH
.	TRBV18	TRBJ2-1	ASSPQNRARDEQF
.	TRBV29-1	TRBJ1-2	SVEGGRWGYT
.	TRBV7-3	TRBJ2-1	ASSSLQGLAGGPEF
.	TRBV14	TRBJ1-2	ASSQVQGAAGYT
.	TRBV12-5	TRBJ2-6	ASGLADPGRIDSGANVLT
few	TRBV30	TRBJ1-1	AWSAPTDKPF
.	TRBV18	TRBJ2-7	ASSPPLGSSYEQY
once	TRBV7-2	TRBJ2-7	ASSLSSGPYEQY
.	TRBV18	TRBJ1-5	ASSPLGYSNQPQH
.	TRBV19	TRBJ2-7	ASSSVAGWEQY
few	TRBV10-3	TRBJ2-1	AISALAGNNEQF
.	TRBV6-6	TRBJ1-1	ASSVLNTEAF
.	TRBV30	TRBJ2-2	AWGLTTGELF
.	TRBV7-8	TRBJ2-7	ASSSRQGATYEQY
few	TRBV4-2	TRBJ2-7	ASSQDWSYEQY
.	TRBV5-5	TRBJ2-7	ASSPGWGSYEQY
.	TRBV7-2	TRBJ2-5	ASSLAQSSGINSETQY
.	TRBV6-5	TRBJ2-1	ASSYSKAFPLHEQF
.	TRBV5-5	TRBJ1-4	ASSFSPGQGNEKLF
.	TRBV6-5	TRBJ2-1	ASSYSTLAVYNEQF
.	TRBV29-1	TRBJ2-1	SVDGYASVEQF